The 12 T cell receptor beta chains below were found in one sample sequenced in a study of shared T cell receptors in the human thymus (dated by TCRdb to the early 2020s). Receptor amplification or capture employed the immunoSEQ multiplex PCR assay. TCRdb stores this immuneACCESS table with in-frame sequences only. Part of the clones is absent; in the studies checked, under half of the shortfall reflects unresolved V genes, and no reason is known for the rest. This sample lists 700,000 or so clones; 70% to 90% were detected once. Of the sample, 0.008% to 0.011% is held by the ten largest clones. The same sample was also used in a study of human thymus T cells.

Sequencing used thymocytes. These receptors all stem from a girl in the first two years of life with a congenital heart defect. Donor details come from another sample of the same person, matched by shared clones.

The chain recombines TRBV7-7 with TRBJ2-2; the D is unclear. The V end was cut by 3 bases, the J end by 2 bases, with 10 bases between. CDR3 size: 15 residues. Germline loops: CDR1 SSHAT, CDR2 FNYEAQ (reference sequence). CDR3 nucleotide sequence: TGTGCCAGCAGCTTGACACAGCCAAACACCGGGGAGCTGTTTTTT. Its protein product is CASSLTQPNTGELFF. The complete variable domain, with remaining parts taken from reference TRBV7-7 and TRBJ2-2, reads GAGVSQSPRYKVTKRGQDVTLRCDPISSHATLYWYQQALGQGPEFLTYFNYEAQPDKSGLPSDRFSAERPEGSISTLTIQRTEQRDSAMYRCASSLTQPNTGELFFGEGSRLTVL.

The CDR3 nucleotides are TGTGCCAGCAGTTATAATAGCGGGTCAGCTCCGACGGGCACAGATACGCAGTATTTT. It is translated as CASSYNSGSAPTGTDTQYF. V gene TRBV7-2 combines with J gene TRBJ2-3, with TRBD2 matching 7 bases. V gave up 6 bases and J gave up 1 base; unmatched junction bases: 19. Germline values: CDR1 SGHTA, CDR2 FQGNSA. The length of the CDR3 is 19 residues.

The V gene is TRBV27, the J gene TRBJ2-1; 7 bases map to TRBD2. Looked up from germline, CDR1 is MNHEY and CDR2 is SMNVEV (reference sequence). The CDR3 sequence is 16 residues long. Trimming took 2 bases from V and 5 from J; bases not matched to a gene: 9. CDR3 residues: CASSLRAGEIDNEQFF. Here the CDR3 DNA reads TGTGCCAGCAGTTTACGGGCGGGGGAAATCGACAATGAGCAGTTCTTC.

The chain recombines TRBV10-3 with TRBJ2-2; D not certain. Trimming removed 4 bases from V and 3 bases from J, with 12 bases in between. The germline V gene encodes CDR1 ENHRY and CDR2 SYGVKD. The CDR3 has 15 residues. This chain's CDR3 is CAISVDREDTGELFF. The CDR3 DNA reads TGTGCCATCAGTGTTGACCGAGAGGACACCGGGGAGCTGTTTTTT.

This clone was observed a few times. V gene TRBV7-2 combines with J gene TRBJ2-6; 7 nucleotides match TRBD1. CDR1 and CDR2 (germline): SGHTA, FQGNSA. This CDR3 is 17 amino acids long. The V gene end was trimmed by 3 bases and the J gene end by 2 bases; junction bases not matched to a gene: 7. In DNA, the CDR3 is TGTGCCAGCAGCTTTTTGGGACAGACAGCTGGGGCCAACGTCCTGACTTTC. Protein: CASSFLGQTAGANVLTF.

This rearrangement joins TRBV5-6 to TRBJ1-1; D is undetermined. CDR1 is SGHDT, CDR2 YYEEEE, per germline. This CDR3 has 15 amino acids. V lost 0 bases to trimming and J lost 4 bases, with 13 bases between them. CDR3 in DNA: TGTGCCAGCAGCTTGGCAAACGACGCAGGCACTGAAGCTTTCTTT. Amino acid sequence: CASSLANDAGTEAFF.

This clone was seen once. The chain joins TRBV18 to TRBJ2-5, with unresolved D. Trimming cost V 2 bases and J 0 bases, with 4 bases left between them. The CDR3 consists of 13 residues. Germline CDR1 and CDR2: KGHSH and LQKENI. CDR3 nucleotides: TGTGCCAGCTCACCATTATACCAAGAGACCCAGTACTTC. Encoded protein: CASSPLYQETQYF.

The chain couples TRBV19 to TRBJ2-3, with TRBD2 identical over 7 bases. After removal of 0 bases from V and 3 bases from J, the junction contained 3 bases not matched to a gene. CDR1 is LNHDA and CDR2 is SQIVND in the germline V gene (reference sequence). This CDR3 region has 15 residues. CDR3 nucleotides: TGTGCCAGTAGTATAGACCAGGGAGGGACAGATACGCAGTATTTT. Its translation: CASSIDQGGTDTQYF.

This clone came up once. The V gene is TRBV6-5, the J gene TRBJ1-2, with 11 nucleotides matching TRBD1. The CDR3 has 15 amino acids. Germline V gene lookup returns CDR1 MNHEY and CDR2 SVGAGI. The V segment lost 8 bases and the J segment 2 bases; nucleotides outside the gene matches: 7. The CDR3 coding sequence is TGTGCCAGCGGGTGGGGGACAGGGGGAAACTATGGCTACACCTTC. It encodes CASGWGTGGNYGYTF.

Only one count was recorded for this clone. This chain joins TRBV6-4 and TRBJ1-5; 10 bases align to TRBD1. Germline lookup yields CDR1 MRHNA and CDR2 SNTAGT. The V and J ends lost 5 bases and 7 bases, in that order; junction bases with no gene match: 8. The CDR3 consists of 15 residues. CDR3 DNA: TGTGCCAGCAGTCCGACAGGGGGCGAAGAACAGCCCCAGCATTTT. Translation: CASSPTGGEEQPQHF.

This clone was counted a single time. The chain has TRBV6-5 and TRBJ1-1; possible D gene TRBD1, 6 bases. V lost 8 bases to trimming and J lost 6 bases, with 19 bases between them. The CDR3 has 14 residues. The V gene's germline CDR1 is MNHEY and CDR2 SVGAGI. The chain's CDR3 is CASRQRGGYAEAFF. CDR3 DNA: TGTGCCAGCCGACAAAGGGGGGGATACGCTGAAGCTTTCTTT.

Note on this clone: At one boundary the junction diverges from the germline segment, which might be a read error. The chain couples TRBV12-5 to TRBJ2-7; 8 nucleotides match TRBD1. The CDR3 is made up of 16 amino acids. CDR1 is LGHNT and CDR2 is FRNRAP in the germline V gene. This chain's CDR3 is CASGLASDRELGEHYF. The CDR3, as DNA: TGTGCTAGTGGTTTGGCATCGGACAGGGAACTTGGGGAGCACTACTTC.